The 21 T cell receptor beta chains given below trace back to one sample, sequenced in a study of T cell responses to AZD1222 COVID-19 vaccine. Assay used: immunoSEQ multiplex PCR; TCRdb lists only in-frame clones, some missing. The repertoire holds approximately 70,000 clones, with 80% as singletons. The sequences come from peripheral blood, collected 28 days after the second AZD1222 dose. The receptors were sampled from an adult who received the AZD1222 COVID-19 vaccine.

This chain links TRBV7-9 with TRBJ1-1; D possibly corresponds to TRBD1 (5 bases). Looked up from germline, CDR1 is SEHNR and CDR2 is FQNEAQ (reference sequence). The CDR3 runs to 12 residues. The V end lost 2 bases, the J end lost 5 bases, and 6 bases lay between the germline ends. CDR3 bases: TGTGCCAGCAGCTTAAGGACAACTGAAGCTTTCTTT. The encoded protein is CASSLRTTEAFF.

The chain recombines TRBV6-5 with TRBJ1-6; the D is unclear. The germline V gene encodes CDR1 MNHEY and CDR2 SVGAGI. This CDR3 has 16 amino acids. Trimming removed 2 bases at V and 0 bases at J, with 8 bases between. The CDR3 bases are TGTGCCAGCAGTTACGAGGGAAGCTCCTATAATTCACCCCTCCACTTT. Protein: CASSYEGSSYNSPLHF.

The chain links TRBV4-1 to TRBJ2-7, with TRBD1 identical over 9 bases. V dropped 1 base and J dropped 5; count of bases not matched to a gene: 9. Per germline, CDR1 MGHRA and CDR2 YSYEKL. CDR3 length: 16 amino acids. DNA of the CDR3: TGCGCCAGCAGCCAAGTGGGGACAGGGTTTTTCCACGAGCAGTACTTC. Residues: CASSQVGTGFFHEQYF.

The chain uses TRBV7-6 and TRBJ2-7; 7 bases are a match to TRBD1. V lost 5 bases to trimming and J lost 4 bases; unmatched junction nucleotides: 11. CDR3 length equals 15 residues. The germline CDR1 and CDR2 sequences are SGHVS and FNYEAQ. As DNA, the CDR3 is TGTGCCAGCAGCAGGGGGCCGGGACAACAATACGAGCAGTACTTC. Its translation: CASSRGPGQQYEQYF.

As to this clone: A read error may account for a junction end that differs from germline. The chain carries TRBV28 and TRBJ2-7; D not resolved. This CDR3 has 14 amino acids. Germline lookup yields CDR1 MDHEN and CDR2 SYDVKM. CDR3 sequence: CASSLNLIPYGQYF. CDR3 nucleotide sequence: TGTGCCAGCAGTTTAAACTTGATACCCTACGGGCAGTACTTC. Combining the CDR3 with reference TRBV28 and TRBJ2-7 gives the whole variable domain DVKVTQSSRYLVKRTGEKVFLECVQDMDHENMFWYRQDPGLGLRLIYFSYDVKMKEKGDIPEGYSVSREKKERFSLILESASTNQTSMYLCASSLNLIPYGQYFGPGTRLTVT.

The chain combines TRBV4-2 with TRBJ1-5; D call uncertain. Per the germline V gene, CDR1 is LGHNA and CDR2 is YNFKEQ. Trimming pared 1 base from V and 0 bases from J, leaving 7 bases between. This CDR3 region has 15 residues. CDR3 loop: CASSQGVISNQPQHF. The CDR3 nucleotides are TGTGCCAGCAGCCAAGGGGTGATTAGCAATCAGCCCCAGCATTTT.

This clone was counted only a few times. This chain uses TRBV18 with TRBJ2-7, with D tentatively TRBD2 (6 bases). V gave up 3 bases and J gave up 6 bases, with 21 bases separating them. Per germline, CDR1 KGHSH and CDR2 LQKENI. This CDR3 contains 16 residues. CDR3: CASSPRVQRMGGEQYF. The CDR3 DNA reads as TGTGCCAGCTCACCCAGGGTGCAGCGCATGGGAGGCGAGCAGTACTTC. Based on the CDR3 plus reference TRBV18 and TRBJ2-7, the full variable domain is NAGVMQNPRHLVRRRGQEARLRCSPMKGHSHVYWYRQLPEEGLKFMVYLQKENIIDESGMPKERFSAEFPKEGPSILRIQQVVRGDSAAYFCASSPRVQRMGGEQYFGPGTRLTVT.

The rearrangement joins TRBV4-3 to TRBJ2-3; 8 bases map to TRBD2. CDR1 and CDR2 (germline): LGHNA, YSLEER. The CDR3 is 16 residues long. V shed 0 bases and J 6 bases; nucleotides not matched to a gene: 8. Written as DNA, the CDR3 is TGCGCCAGCAGCCAAGATAGGGAGCGGGAGTACGATACGCAGTATTTT. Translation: CASSQDREREYDTQYF.

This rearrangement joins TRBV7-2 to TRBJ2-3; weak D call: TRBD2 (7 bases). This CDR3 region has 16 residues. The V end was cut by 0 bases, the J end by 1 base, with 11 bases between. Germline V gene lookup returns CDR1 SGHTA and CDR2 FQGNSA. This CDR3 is CASSLAGGPGTDTQYF. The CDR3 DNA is TGTGCCAGCAGCTTAGCGGGGGGGCCTGGCACAGATACGCAGTATTTT.

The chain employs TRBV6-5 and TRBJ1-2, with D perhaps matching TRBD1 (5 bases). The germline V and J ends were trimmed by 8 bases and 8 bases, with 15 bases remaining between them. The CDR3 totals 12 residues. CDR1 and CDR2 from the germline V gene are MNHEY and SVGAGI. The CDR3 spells CASQKGDGGYTF. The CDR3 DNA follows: TGTGCCAGCCAAAAAGGGGACGGGGGCTACACCTTC.

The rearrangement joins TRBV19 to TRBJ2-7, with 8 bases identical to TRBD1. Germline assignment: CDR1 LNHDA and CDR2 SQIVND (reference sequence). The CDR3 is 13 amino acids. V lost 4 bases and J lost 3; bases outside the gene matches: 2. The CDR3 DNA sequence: TGTGCCAGTAGTACAGGGGGCATCTACGAGCAGTACTTC. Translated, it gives CASSTGGIYEQYF.

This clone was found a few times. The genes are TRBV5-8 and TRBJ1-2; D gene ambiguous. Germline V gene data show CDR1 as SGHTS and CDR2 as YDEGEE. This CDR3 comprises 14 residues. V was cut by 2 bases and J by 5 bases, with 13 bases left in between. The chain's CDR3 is CASSLGRLRYGYTF. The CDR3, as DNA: TGTGCCAGCAGCTTAGGCAGGCTGAGATATGGCTACACCTTC.

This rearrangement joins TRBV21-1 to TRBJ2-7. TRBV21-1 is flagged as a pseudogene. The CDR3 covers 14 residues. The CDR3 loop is CASSKEGSSYEQYF. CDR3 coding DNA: TGTGCCAGCAGCAAAGAAGGCAGTTCATACGAGCAGTACTTC.

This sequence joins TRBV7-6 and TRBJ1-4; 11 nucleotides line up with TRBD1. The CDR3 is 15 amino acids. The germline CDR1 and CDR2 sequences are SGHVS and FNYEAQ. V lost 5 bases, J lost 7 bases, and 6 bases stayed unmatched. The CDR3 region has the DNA TGTGCCAGCAGCCTACGGACAGGGGGCGGTGAAAAACTGTTTTTT. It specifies CASSLRTGGGEKLFF.

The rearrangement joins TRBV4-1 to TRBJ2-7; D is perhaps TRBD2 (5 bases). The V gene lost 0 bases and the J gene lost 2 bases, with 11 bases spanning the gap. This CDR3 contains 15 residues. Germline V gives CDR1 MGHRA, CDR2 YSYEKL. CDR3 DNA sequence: TGCGCCAGCAGCCAAGATCCGGGGAACCCCTACGAGCAGTACTTC. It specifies CASSQDPGNPYEQYF.

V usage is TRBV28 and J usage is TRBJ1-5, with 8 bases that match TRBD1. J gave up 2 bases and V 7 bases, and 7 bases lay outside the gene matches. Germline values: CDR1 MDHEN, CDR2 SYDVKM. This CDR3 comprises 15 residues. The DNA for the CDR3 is TGTGCCAGCAACCTCAGGGGGCTGGGCAATCAGCCCCAGCATTTT. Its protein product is CASNLRGLGNQPQHF.

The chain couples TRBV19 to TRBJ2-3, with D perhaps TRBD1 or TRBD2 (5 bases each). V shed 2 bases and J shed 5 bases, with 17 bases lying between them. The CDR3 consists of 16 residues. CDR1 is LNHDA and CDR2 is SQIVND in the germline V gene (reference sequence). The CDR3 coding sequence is TGTGCCAGTAGTATATTACGGGGCCAAAGGTTAGATACGCAGTATTTT. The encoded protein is CASSILRGQRLDTQYF.

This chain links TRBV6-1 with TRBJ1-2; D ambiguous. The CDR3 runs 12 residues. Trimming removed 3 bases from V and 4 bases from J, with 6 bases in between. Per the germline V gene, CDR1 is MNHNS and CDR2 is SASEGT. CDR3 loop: CASSDTLYGYTF. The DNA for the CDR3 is TGTGCCAGCAGTGACACCCTCTATGGCTACACCTTC.

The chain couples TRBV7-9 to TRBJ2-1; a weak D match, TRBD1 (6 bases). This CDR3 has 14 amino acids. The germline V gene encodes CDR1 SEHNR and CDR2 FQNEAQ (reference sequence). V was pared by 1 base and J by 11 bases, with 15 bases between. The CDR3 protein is CASSLGAGEGKQFF. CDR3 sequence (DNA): TGTGCCAGCAGCTTAGGGGCAGGGGAAGGAAAGCAGTTCTTC. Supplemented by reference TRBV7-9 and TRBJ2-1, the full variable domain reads DTGVSQNPRHKITKRGQNVTFRCDPISEHNRLYWYRQTLGQGPEFLTYFQNEAQLEKSRLLSDRFSAERPKGSFSTLEIQRTEQGDSAMYLCASSLGAGEGKQFFGPGTRLTVL.

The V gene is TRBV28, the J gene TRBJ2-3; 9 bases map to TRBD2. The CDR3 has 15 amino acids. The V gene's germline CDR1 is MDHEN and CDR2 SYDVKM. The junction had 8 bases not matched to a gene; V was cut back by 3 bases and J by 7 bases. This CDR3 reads CASSLAGGPGHTQYF. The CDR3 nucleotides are TGTGCCAGCAGTTTGGCGGGAGGGCCGGGACATACGCAGTATTTT.

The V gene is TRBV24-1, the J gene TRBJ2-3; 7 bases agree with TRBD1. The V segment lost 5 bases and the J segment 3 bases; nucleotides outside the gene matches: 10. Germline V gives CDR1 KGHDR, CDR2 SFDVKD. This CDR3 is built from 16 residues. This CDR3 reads CATSVGDRVGTDTQYF. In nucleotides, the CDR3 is TGTGCCACCAGTGTGGGAGACAGGGTGGGGACAGATACGCAGTATTTT.